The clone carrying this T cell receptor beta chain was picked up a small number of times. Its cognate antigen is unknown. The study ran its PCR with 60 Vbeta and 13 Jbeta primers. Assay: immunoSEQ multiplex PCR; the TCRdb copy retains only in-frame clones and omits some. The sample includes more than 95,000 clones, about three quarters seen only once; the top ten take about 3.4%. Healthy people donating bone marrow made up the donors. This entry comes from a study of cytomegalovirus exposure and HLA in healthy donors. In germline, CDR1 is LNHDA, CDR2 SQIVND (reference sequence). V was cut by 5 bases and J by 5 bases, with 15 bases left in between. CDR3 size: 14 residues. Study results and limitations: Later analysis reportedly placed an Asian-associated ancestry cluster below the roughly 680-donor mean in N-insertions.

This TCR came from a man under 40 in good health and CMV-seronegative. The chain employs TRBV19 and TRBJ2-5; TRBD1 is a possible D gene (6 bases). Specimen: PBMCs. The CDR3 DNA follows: TGTGCCAGTAGTCCGGACAGTTTCGGGGAGACCCAGTACTTC. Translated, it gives CASSPDSFGETQYF.